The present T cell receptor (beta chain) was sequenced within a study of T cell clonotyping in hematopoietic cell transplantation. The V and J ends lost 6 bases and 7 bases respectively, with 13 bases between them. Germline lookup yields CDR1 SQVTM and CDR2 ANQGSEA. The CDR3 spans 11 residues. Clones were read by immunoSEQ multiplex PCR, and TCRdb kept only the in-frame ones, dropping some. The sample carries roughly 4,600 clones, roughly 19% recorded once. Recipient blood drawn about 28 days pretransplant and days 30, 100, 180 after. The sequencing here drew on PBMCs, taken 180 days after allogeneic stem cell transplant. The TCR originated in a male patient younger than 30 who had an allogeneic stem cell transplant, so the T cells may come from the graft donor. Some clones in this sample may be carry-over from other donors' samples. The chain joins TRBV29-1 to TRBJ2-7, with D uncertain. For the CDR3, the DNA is TGCAGCGTGCATGGAGTCGGGGAGCAGTACTTC. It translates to CSVHGVGEQYF.